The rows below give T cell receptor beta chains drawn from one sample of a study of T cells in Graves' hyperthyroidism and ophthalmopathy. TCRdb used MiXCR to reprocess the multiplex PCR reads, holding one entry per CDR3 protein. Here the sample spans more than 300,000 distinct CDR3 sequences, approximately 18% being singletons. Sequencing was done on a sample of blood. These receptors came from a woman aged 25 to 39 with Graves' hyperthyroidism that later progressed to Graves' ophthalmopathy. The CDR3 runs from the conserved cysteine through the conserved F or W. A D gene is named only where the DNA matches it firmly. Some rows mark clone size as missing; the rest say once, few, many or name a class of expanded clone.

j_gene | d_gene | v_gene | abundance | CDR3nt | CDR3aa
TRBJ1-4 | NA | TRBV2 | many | TGTGCCAGCCTCTACGGAGCCTTAAATGAAAAACTGTTTTTT | CASLYGALNEKLFF
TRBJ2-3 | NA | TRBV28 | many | TGTGCCAGCAGTTTAGGGGGGGCCACAGATACGCAGTATTTT | CASSLGGATDTQYF
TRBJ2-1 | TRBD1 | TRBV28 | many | TGTGCCAGCGGAACAGGGGATACGCGGCATGAGCAGTTCTTC | CASGTGDTRHEQFF
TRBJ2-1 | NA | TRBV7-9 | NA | TGTGCCAGCAGCCCCTCGTGGGCTAGCTATAATGAGCAGTTCTTC | CASSPSWASYNEQFF
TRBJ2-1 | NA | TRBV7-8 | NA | TGTGCCAGCAGCTTAGGCAGTGACTCCTACAATGAGCAGTTCTTC | CASSLGSDSYNEQFF
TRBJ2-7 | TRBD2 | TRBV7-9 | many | TGTGCCAGCAGCTTCGGGGGGTTTGCCGGCGAGCAGTACTTC | CASSFGGFAGEQYF
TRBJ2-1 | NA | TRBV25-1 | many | TGTGCCAGCAGTGAAGGAGCCTACAATGAGCAGTTCTTC | CASSEGAYNEQFF
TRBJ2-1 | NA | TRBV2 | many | TGTGCCAGCACTGCGCTAGCGCAGGTAGTCCCCTACAATGAGCAGTTCTTC | CASTALAQVVPYNEQFF
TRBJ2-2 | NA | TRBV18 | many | TGTGCCAGCTCACCACTTCGAGAGGGCCTCAACACCGGGGAGCTGTTTTTT | CASSPLREGLNTGELFF
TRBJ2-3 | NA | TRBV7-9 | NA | TGTGCCAGCAGCTTGAACCCCTCATTCACAGATACGCAGTATTTT | CASSLNPSFTDTQYF
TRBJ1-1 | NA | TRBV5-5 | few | TGTGCCAGCAGCTTAGGCAGTAGCACTGAAGCTTTCTTT | CASSLGSSTEAFF
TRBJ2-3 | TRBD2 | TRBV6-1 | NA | TGTGCCAGCAGTGAAGCAGCGGGGGAGGGCACAGATACGCAGTATTTT | CASSEAAGEGTDTQYF
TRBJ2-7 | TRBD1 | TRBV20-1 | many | TGCAGTGCTAGAAGTGGACAGGGATTATACGAGCAGTACTTC | CSARSGQGLYEQYF
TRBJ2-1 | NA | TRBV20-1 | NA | TGCAGTGTTTTAGCGCGGAATGAGCAGTTCTTC | CSVLARNEQFF
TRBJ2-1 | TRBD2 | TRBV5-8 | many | TGTGCCAGCAGCTGGGGGACTAGCGGACTCAATGAGCAGTTCTTC | CASSWGTSGLNEQFF
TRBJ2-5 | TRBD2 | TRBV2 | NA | TGTGCCAGCAGTGGGGGGGGGACGGTTGAGACCCAGTACTTC | CASSGGGTVETQYF
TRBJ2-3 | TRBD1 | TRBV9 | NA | TGTGCCAGCAGCGCCAGACAGGGAGCAGATACGCAGTATTTT | CASSARQGADTQYF
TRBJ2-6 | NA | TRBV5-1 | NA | TGCGCCAGCAGGGTCGGGGCGCACTCTGGGGCCAACGTCCTGACTTTC | CASRVGAHSGANVLTF
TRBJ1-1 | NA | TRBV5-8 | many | TGTGCCAGCAGCCTCGACAGTAACACTGAAGCTTTCTTT | CASSLDSNTEAFF
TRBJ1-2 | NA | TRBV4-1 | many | TGCGCCAGCAGCCAAGAACCCCTCCTGGGCTACACCTTC | CASSQEPLLGYTF
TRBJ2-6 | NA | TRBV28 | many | TGTGCCAGCAGTTTAGACCCAGACGTGACTGGGGCCAACGTCCTGACTTTC | CASSLDPDVTGANVLTF
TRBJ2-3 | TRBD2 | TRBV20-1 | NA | TGCAGTGCCCCGACCATTGTAGCGGGGTACACAGATACGCAGTATTTT | CSAPTIVAGYTDTQYF
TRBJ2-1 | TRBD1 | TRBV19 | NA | TGTGCCAGTAGGGGACAGGGAGGCTTCAATGAGCAGTTCTTC | CASRGQGGFNEQFF
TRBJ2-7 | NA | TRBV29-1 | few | TGCAGCGCCATAGACAGTATCTCCTACGAGCAGTACTTC | CSAIDSISYEQYF
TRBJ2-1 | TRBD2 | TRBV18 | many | TGTGCCAGCTCACATCCTCTAGCGGAACACTCCTCTGAGAATGAGCAGTTCTTC | CASSHPLAEHSSENEQFF
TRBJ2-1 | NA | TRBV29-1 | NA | TGCAGCGTTGAAGTGAGTTGGAATGAGCAGTTCTTC | CSVEVSWNEQFF
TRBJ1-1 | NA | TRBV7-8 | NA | TGTGCCAGCAGCTTCGGGGGGGGGGGGCGAGGTGAAGCTTTCTTT | CASSFGGGGRGEAFF
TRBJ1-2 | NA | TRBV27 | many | TGTGCCAGCAGTTTGCGCGTTCAAGGAAGCTATGGCTACACCTTC | CASSLRVQGSYGYTF
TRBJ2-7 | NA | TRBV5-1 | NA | TGCGCCAGCAGCTTGGGGTACTACGAGCAGTACTTC | CASSLGYYEQYF
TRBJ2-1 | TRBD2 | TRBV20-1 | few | TGCAGTGCTAGCCCCCCGACTAGCGGGGGCCCCGAGGAGCAGTTCTTC | CSASPPTSGGPEEQFF
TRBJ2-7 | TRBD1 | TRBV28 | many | TGTGCCAGCAGTTCATACGGGATGTTAGGGACAGGGGTTAGCTCCTACGAGCAGTACTTC | CASSSYGMLGTGVSSYEQYF
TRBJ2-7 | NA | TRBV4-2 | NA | TGTGCCAGCAGCCAAGATCACCCAGGGGAAGTGACCTACGAGCAGTACTTC | CASSQDHPGEVTYEQYF
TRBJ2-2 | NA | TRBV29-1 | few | TGCAGCGGGCTTTGGCAGGAAGGCGGCCGGGAGCTGTTTTTT | CSGLWQEGGRELFF
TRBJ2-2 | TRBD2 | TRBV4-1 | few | TGCGCCAGCAGCCAACGTCCTATTGTCCCGGGACTAGCCGGGCACACCGGGGAGCTGTTTTTT | CASSQRPIVPGLAGHTGELFF
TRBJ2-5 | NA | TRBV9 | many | TGTGCCAGCAGCGTAAGTGCGGGACCAATCCAAGAGACCCAGTACTTC | CASSVSAGPIQETQYF
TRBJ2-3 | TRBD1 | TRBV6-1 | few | TGTGCCAGCAGTATTCCGACAGGGGCCACCACAGATACGCAGTATTTT | CASSIPTGATTDTQYF
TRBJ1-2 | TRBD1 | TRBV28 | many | TGTGCCAGCAGTTTTCTCGTCCGGGACAGGGGAGGCTATGGCTACACCTTC | CASSFLVRDRGGYGYTF
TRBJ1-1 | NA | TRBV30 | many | TGTGCCTGGAGTGTAGGGATCAGAAGCACTGAAGCTTTCTTT | CAWSVGIRSTEAFF
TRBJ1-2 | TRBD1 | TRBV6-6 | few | TGTGCCAGCAGTTACTCCCCACCGGGACAGGGTGACTATGGCTACACCTTC | CASSYSPPGQGDYGYTF
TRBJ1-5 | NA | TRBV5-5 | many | TGTGCCAGCAGCCAAAGCGGGGGCAATCAGCCCCAGCATTTT | CASSQSGGNQPQHF
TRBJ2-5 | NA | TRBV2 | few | TGTGCCAGCAGGGCGGGCCGCCAAGAGACCCAGTACTTC | CASRAGRQETQYF
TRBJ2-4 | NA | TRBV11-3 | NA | TGTGCCAGCAGCCCCCGGGGCACGCGGGCCAAAAACATTCAGTACTTC | CASSPRGTRAKNIQYF
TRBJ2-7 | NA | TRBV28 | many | TGTGCCAGCAGTGAAATACCCGGAGGGTCCGAGCAGTACTTC | CASSEIPGGSEQYF
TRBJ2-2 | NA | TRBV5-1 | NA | TGCGCCAGCAGCTTGTTTACAAGACTACCCCGGGAGCTGTTTTTT | CASSLFTRLPRELFF
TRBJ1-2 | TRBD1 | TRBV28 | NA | TGTGCCAGCAGTTCCCCCTCGACAGGGACTAACTATGGCTACACCTTC | CASSSPSTGTNYGYTF
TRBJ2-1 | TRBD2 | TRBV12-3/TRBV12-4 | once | TGTGCCAGCAGTTGGGGACTAGCGGGTTCCTACAATGAGCAGTTCTTC | CASSWGLAGSYNEQFF
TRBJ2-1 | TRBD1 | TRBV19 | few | TGTGCCAGTATCCCCACAGGGGGCGCTGAGCAGTTCTTC | CASIPTGGAEQFF
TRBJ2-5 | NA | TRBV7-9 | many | TGTGCCAGCAGCCCCCGAACCTCGACAGGCGACCCGAAAGAGACCCAGTACTTC | CASSPRTSTGDPKETQYF
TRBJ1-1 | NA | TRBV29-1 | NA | TGCAGCGTTGAATTGGTAGGGCGGGAAGACGAAGCTTTCTTT | CSVELVGREDEAFF
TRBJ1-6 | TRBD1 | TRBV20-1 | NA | TGCAGTGCTAGAGAGTGGGACAGTAATAATTCACCCCTCCACTTT | CSAREWDSNNSPLHF
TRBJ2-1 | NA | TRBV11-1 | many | TGTGCCAGCAGTTCCGACTTCCACAATGAGCAGTTCTTC | CASSSDFHNEQFF
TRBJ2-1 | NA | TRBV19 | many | TGTGCCAGTAGTATTGGTGGGAGCATAAATGAGCAGTTCTTC | CASSIGGSINEQFF
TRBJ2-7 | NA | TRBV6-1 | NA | TGTGCCAGCAGTGATGTTTCGGCGAGCTCCTACGAGCAGTACTTC | CASSDVSASSYEQYF